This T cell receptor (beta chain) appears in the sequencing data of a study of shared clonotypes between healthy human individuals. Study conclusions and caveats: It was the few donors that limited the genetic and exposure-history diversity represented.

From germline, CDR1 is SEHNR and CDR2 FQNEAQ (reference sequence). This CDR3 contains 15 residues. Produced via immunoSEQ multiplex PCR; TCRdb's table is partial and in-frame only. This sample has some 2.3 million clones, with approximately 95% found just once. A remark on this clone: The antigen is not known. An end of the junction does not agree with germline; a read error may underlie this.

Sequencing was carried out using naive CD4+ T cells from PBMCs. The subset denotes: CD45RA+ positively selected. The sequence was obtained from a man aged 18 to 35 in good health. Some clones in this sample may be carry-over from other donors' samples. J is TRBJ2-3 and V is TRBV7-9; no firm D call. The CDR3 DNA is TGTGCCAGCAGCTTATCAGGCCAGATCACAGATGCGCAGTATTTT. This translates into CASSLSGQITDAQYF.